This TCR beta chain was sequenced in a study of blood T cell repertoires in COVID-19. About the study: The United States, Italy and Spain provided the acute and convalescent COVID-19 samples. PBMCs, B-cell-depleted T cells, or T cells were the source of the cDNA or gDNA that made up the material.

Per the original methods: Reference gene primers were amplified, and this amplification served to estimate nucleated cell counts. Using immunoSEQ multiplex PCR, the repertoire was profiled, and TCRdb retains in-frame clones only, with some absent. V and J calls and clone size come straight from that table; D and trimming were deduced from the DNA. The table records tens of thousands of clones, around 90% of them present only once. The CDR3 contains 15 residues. J lost 0 bases, V lost 6 bases, and 4 bases had no gene match. Germline values: CDR1 LGHDT, CDR2 YNNKEL (reference sequence). This TCR came from a man at least 80 years old with acute or convalescent COVID-19. Material for sequencing was peripheral blood. V gene TRBV3-1 (or the pseudogene TRBV3-2) combines with J gene TRBJ1-5, with 8 bases lining up with TRBD1. The CDR3 region is CASRQTGDSNQPQHF. CDR3 in DNA: TGTGCCAGCAGGCAGACAGGGGATAGCAATCAGCCCCAGCATTTT.